These 18 T cell receptor beta chains came from one sample sequenced in a study of T-cell memory formation after mild COVID-19. TCRdb reprocessed the 5' RACE reads via MiXCR and lists one record per CDR3 protein. Here the sample spans a few hundred thousand distinct CDR3 sequences, more than 13% being singletons. Sequenced sample: PBMCs or a T cell subset sorted from them (not recorded which). Receptors were obtained from a man between 18 and 29 years old who had mild COVID-19 (a few samples of this study predate the infection). Cell type and time point are not known.

There are many counts of this clonotype. The chain links TRBV6-5 to TRBJ1-6; D possibly corresponds to TRBD1 (6 bases). There are 11 residues in the CDR3. V gave up 6 bases and J gave up 12 bases, with 9 bases separating them. Germline CDR1 and CDR2: MNHEY and SVGAGI. The CDR3 is CASRQGGPLHF. CDR3 sequence (DNA): TGTGCCAGCAGACAGGGTGGACCCCTCCACTTT.

This clonotype has ten or more counts. CDR3 region: CASTRTGGYGYTF. In DNA form, the CDR3 reads TGTGCCAGCACCCGGACAGGGGGCTATGGCTACACCTTC. J is TRBJ1-2 and V is TRBV12-3 or TRBV12-4; 10 bases map to TRBD1. The V and J ends lost 7 bases and 4 bases, in that order; junction bases with no gene match: 3. The CDR3 sequence is 13 residues long.

V is TRBV4-2 and J is TRBJ1-5; tentative D call: TRBD1 (5 bases). V was shortened by 1 base and J by 2 bases, with 9 bases between the two germline ends. CDR1 is LGHNA and CDR2 is YNFKEQ in the germline V gene. The CDR3 consists of 15 residues. DNA for the CDR3: TGTGCCAGCAGCCAAGCTGAGGGGCGCAATCAGCCCCAGCATTTT. This translates into CASSQAEGRNQPQHF.

This clonotype was found a few times. The V call is TRBV7-2, the J call TRBJ1-5; TRBD1 is a possible D gene (5 bases). Germline V gene lookup returns CDR1 SGHTA and CDR2 FQGNSA. Trimming removed 1 base at V and 0 bases at J, with 13 bases between. This CDR3 contains 17 residues. The CDR3 coding sequence is TGTGCCAGCAGCTTAGGTCTGGGACGGTATAGCAATCAGCCCCAGCATTTT. Protein product: CASSLGLGRYSNQPQHF.

The chain employs TRBV7-9 and TRBJ1-1; D remains unclear. V lost 1 base, J lost 7 bases, and 10 bases lay in between. Germline CDR1 and CDR2: SEHNR and FQNEAQ (reference sequence). The CDR3 contains 13 residues. CDR3 loop: CASSLVRSFEAFF. DNA for the CDR3: TGTGCCAGCAGCTTAGTGCGGAGCTTTGAAGCTTTCTTT.

The chain uses TRBV7-2 and TRBJ2-5, with TRBD1 matching over 9 bases. V dropped 7 bases and J dropped 5; count of bases not matched to a gene: 17. Germline V gene sequence: CDR1 SGHTA, CDR2 FQGNSA. This CDR3 region has 17 residues. CDR3 DNA: TGTGCCAGCACACCAGGGACAGGGTGGGTTGGGGGCGAGACCCAGTACTTC. Its translation is CASTPGTGWVGGETQYF.

Comments on this clonotype: Relative to the germline gene, one junction end is altered; a read error may explain this. V and J are TRBV4-1 and TRBJ1-1; D is perhaps TRBD1 (5 bases). Germline CDR1 MGHRA, CDR2 YSYEKL. This CDR3 is 15 amino acids long. This chain's CDR3 is CASSQDWGRVMEVFF. CDR3 DNA: TGCGCCAGCAGCCAAGATTGGGGCAGGGTGATGGAAGTTTTCTTT.

The chain joins TRBV12-3 or TRBV12-4 to TRBJ1-1; 8 bases agree with TRBD1. This CDR3 spans 14 amino acids. Unmatched junction bases numbered 5, after V lost 5 bases and J lost 3 bases. The CDR3, as DNA: TGTGCCAGCAGTGTGGGACAGGAGGACACTGAAGCTTTCTTT. This sequence encodes CASSVGQEDTEAFF.

About this clonotype: A much larger clone differs by one base, so this may be a read error. The J gene is TRBJ1-2, the V gene TRBV7-2; no clear D. The CDR3 has 11 residues. Germline V gene data show CDR1 as SGHTA and CDR2 as FQGNSA. V lost 8 bases, J lost 1 base, and 5 bases lay in between. The CDR3 sequence is CASGVNYGYTF. For the CDR3, the DNA is TGTGCCAGCGGCGTTAACTATGGCTACACCTTC.

This clonotype was recorded a few times. J is TRBJ1-1 and V is TRBV29-1; tentatively, D is TRBD1 (5 bases). This CDR3 contains 13 residues. The ends were cut back, 5 bases at V and 1 base at J, with 11 bases in the middle. Germline assignment: CDR1 SQVTM and CDR2 ANQGSEA. DNA for the CDR3: TGCAGCGTTAGGGGTAGGTGGAACACTGAAGCTTTCTTT. Residues: CSVRGRWNTEAFF.

The V gene is TRBV30, the J gene TRBJ2-3; D is perhaps TRBD1 or TRBD2 (5 bases each). Germline lookup yields CDR1 GTSNPN and CDR2 SVGIG (reference sequence). The length of the CDR3 is 15 residues. V dropped 0 bases and J dropped 2 bases, with 12 bases sitting between them. This CDR3 reads CAWSVDEGITDTQYF. Written as DNA, the CDR3 is TGTGCCTGGAGTGTAGATGAGGGGATCACAGATACGCAGTATTTT.

V usage is TRBV12-3 or TRBV12-4 and J usage is TRBJ1-1; no firm D call. This CDR3 is 14 amino acids long. Trimming removed 6 bases from V and 5 bases from J, with 16 bases in between. The CDR3 spells CASRFSTPRTEAFF. DNA for the CDR3: TGTGCCAGCAGATTTTCGACTCCGCGGACTGAAGCTTTCTTT.

The chain is built from TRBV29-1 and TRBJ1-4; no reliable D call. The germline CDR1 and CDR2 sequences are SQVTM and ANQGSEA. This CDR3 spans 12 amino acids. Trimming took 5 bases from V and 6 from J, leaving 10 bases between them. CDR3 sequence: CSVRHGDEKLFF. The CDR3 nucleotides read TGCAGCGTTCGACATGGGGATGAAAAACTGTTTTTT.

The rearrangement uses TRBV5-5 and TRBJ2-5, with D unresolved. Germline CDR1 SGHKS, CDR2 YYEKEE (reference sequence). The ends were cut back, 4 bases at V and 5 bases at J, with 6 bases in the middle. The CDR3 is 11 residues long. The CDR3 reads CASSGWETQYF. The CDR3 DNA follows: TGTGCCAGCAGCGGCTGGGAGACCCAGTACTTC.

This sequence joins TRBV6-6 and TRBJ1-5; TRBD1 is a possible D gene (5 bases). The CDR3 sequence is 18 residues long. Germline values: CDR1 MNHNY, CDR2 SVGAGI (reference sequence). V was trimmed by 3 bases and J by 2 bases, leaving 20 bases between them. The CDR3 is CASSYINRGRGGNQPQHF. The CDR3 DNA follows: TGTGCCAGCAGTTATATCAATCGGGGGAGAGGAGGCAATCAGCCCCAGCATTTT.

This clonotype was detected many times. The V gene is TRBV7-9, the J gene TRBJ2-1, with TRBD2 matching over 10 bases. Germline V gives CDR1 SEHNR, CDR2 FQNEAQ (reference sequence). The CDR3 is made up of 17 amino acids. Trimming at V came to 5 bases and at J to 7 bases, leaving 14 bases not matched to a gene. The CDR3 protein is CASSHLRGLAGVNEQFF. The CDR3 DNA reads TGTGCCAGCAGCCACCTGAGGGGGCTAGCGGGGGTGAATGAGCAGTTCTTC.

This clonotype was picked up a small number of times. This chain uses TRBV19 with TRBJ1-5; D gene unclear. CDR3 length: 15 amino acids. V lost 5 bases to trimming and J lost 0 bases, with 11 bases between them. Germline values: CDR1 LNHDA, CDR2 SQIVND (reference sequence). The CDR3 is CASSPWELSNQPQHF. CDR3 coding DNA: TGTGCCAGTAGTCCCTGGGAGCTTAGCAATCAGCCCCAGCATTTT.

This clonotype was detected many times. This chain joins TRBV3-1 and TRBJ1-1; D gene ambiguous. Germline lookup yields CDR1 LGHDT and CDR2 YNNKEL (reference sequence). The CDR3 contains 14 residues. V dropped 1 base and J dropped 2 bases, with 8 bases sitting between them. This CDR3 reads CASSQGADNTEAFF. DNA for the CDR3: TGTGCCAGCAGCCAAGGGGCAGATAACACTGAAGCTTTCTTT.